One sample yielded the 6 T cell receptor beta chains listed below, sequenced in a study of circulating CD8 cells and anti-PD-1 response in melanoma (dated by TCRdb to 2019 to 2021). Using a BD FACSAria II cell sorter, four subsets defined by PD-1 and/or TIGIT were sorted out of live CD3+CD8+TCRalphabeta+ cells. The reads were generated on a NextSeq 500. TCR libraries were prepared from approximately 16 ng of total RNA with the QIAseq Immune Repertoire RNA Library Kit, Human TCR Panel. TCRdb reprocessed the public reads (quality trimming at Q25 with fastp, clone calling with MiXCR) and kept in-frame beta chains. CDR3 protein duplicates are merged, each entry listing the most common genes and DNA. The sample profile shows 1,800 or so distinct CDR3 sequences; 6% to 8% of them were found once. The ten biggest clones cover under 9.5% of the sample. The sample in question was CD8+ T cells from PBMCs, obtained at baseline or after one month of anti-PD-1 therapy (not recorded which). These TCRs come from a human donor with melanoma.

In its sample, this clonotype was seen a few times. A clone one base away is much larger, so this may be a read error. The chain is built from TRBV27 and TRBJ2-1, with TRBD2 matching 14 bases. In germline, CDR1 is MNHEY, CDR2 SMNVEV (reference sequence). This CDR3 contains 18 residues. Trimming cost V 6 bases and J 7 bases; bases outside gene matches: 14. In DNA form, the CDR3 reads TGTGCCAGCAGACCCTCAGCCCCGGGACTAGCGGGAGATAATGAGCAGTTCTTC. This gives the protein CASRPSAPGLAGDNEQFF.

By share of the sample, this clonotype is large. This chain links TRBV2 with TRBJ1-2, with D unclear. The CDR3 has 12 residues. Germline V gene data show CDR1 as SNHLY and CDR2 as FYNNEI. The V gene lost 8 bases and the J gene lost 3 bases, with 10 bases spanning the gap. CDR3 loop: CASPYQDYGYTF. CDR3 nucleotide sequence: TGTGCCAGCCCCTATCAAGACTATGGCTACACCTTC. The complete variable domain, with remaining parts taken from reference TRBV2 and TRBJ1-2, reads EPEVTQTPSHQVTQMGQEVILRCVPISNHLYFYWYRQILGQKVEFLVSFYNNEISEKSEIFDDQFSVERPDGSNFTLKIRSTKLEDSAMYFCASPYQDYGYTFGSGTRLTVV.

By share of the sample, this clonotype is medium-sized (0.01 to 0.1%). V is TRBV21-1 and J is TRBJ2-2; no check of the table's D call, TRBD2, against the DNA was made. TRBV21-1 is given as a pseudogene. CDR3 length: 16 amino acids. In DNA, the CDR3 is TGTGCCACCGGAAAGCGGCAGGGAGGGGGGACCGGGGAGCTGTTTTTT. As protein: CATGKRQGGGTGELFF.

Worth noting for this clonotype: It may be a read error: a sequence one base away is much more abundant. The CDR3 DNA reads TGTGCCACCAGTGATTTTTCCGGGTACAATGGGCAGTTCTTC. It yields the protein CATSDFSGYNGQFF. The chain employs TRBV24-1 and TRBJ2-1, with D uncertain. Germline CDR1 is KGHDR and CDR2 is SFDVKD. CDR3 length equals 14 residues.

This clonotype is classed as medium-sized. The chain recombines TRBV28 with TRBJ2-1; D unclear. V shed 10 bases and J shed 5 bases, with 0 bases lying between them. Germline lookup yields CDR1 MDHEN and CDR2 SYDVKM. CDR3 length: 8 amino acids. CDR3 protein: CANNEQFF. CDR3 in DNA: TGTGCCAACAATGAGCAGTTCTTC.

By share, this clonotype counts as medium-sized (0.01 to 0.1%). CDR3 DNA sequence: TGTGCCAGTAGTCTTAGTAGCGGACTCCATACCTACGAGCAGTACTTC. As protein: CASSLSSGLHTYEQYF. The chain carries TRBV19 and TRBJ2-7; possibly TRBD2 for D (6 bases). This CDR3 has 16 amino acids. Trimming cost V 5 bases and J 2 bases, with 19 bases left between them. Germline CDR1 and CDR2: LNHDA and SQIVND (reference sequence). The variable domain in full, with the rest retrieved from reference TRBV19 and TRBJ2-7, is DGGITQSPKYLFRKEGQNVTLSCEQNLNHDAMYWYRQDPGQGLRLIYYSQIVNDFQKGDIAEGYSVSREKKESFPLTVTSAQKNPTAFYLCASSLSSGLHTYEQYFGPGTRLTVT.